Sequencing of this TCR beta chain was carried out in a study of T cells in localized non-small cell lung cancer (dated by TCRdb to about 2020). Broadly, across the study: Comparing tumors with uninvolved tumor-adjacent lungs, the study looked at the T cell repertoires of hundreds of patients with early-stage NSCLC. The cohort was made up of approximately 250 treatment-naive NSCLC patients whose localized lung tumors had been resected. The mean age of the NSCLC patients was around 65 years, with 130 or so men and 85 to 110 women.

Overall study outcomes, separate from this receptor: Because multi-region tumor sequencing was not done, intratumor heterogeneity could not be ruled out. Of the top 100 tumor clones, a median of roughly 56 were detected in paired uninvolved adjacent lung; over 25 were also among that lung's top 100. Higher T cell density in blood was associated with longer overall survival, whereas higher clonality in adjacent lung was associated with shorter survival. Because of the exploratory design, TCR variables were selected using unadjusted p-values without false-discovery rate correction. Uninvolved tumor-adjacent lung showed the highest T cell clonality, higher than tumor, which suggests more focused antigenic responses in the uninvolved tumor-adjacent lung.

The immunoSEQ Assay was used to sequence TCR beta CDR3 regions from DNA. In the authors' own workflow: T cell density was computed as TCR beta template counts normalized to usable DNA estimated by amplifying housekeeping genes. The preseqR package was used to estimate richness by extrapolating to 400,000 templates for PBMC samples and to 120,000 templates for tissue samples. Clonality was defined as one minus Pielou's evenness. Tissue-enriched TCRs were identified by differential abundance testing using productive amino-acid clonotypes, minimum total count 5 and alpha 0.1. Repertoire overlap between compartments was quantified with the Jaccard Index and Morisita Overlap Index. TCR beta CDR3s were clustered by GLIPH together with public tetramer-defined viral CDR3s, and at least three viral sequences plus V-gene enrichment were required for viral motifs. TCRdb stores this immuneACCESS table with in-frame sequences only. Part of the clones is absent; in the studies checked, under half of the shortfall reflects unresolved V genes, and no reason is known for the rest. That table is the source of V, J and clone size, and D and trimming were worked out from the DNA. This sample holds 5,000 to 8,000 clones; about 91% were observed only once. The top ten clonotypes cover about a sixth of the sample.

At diagnosis, peripheral blood, uninvolved tumor-adjacent lung and tumor were collected and stored as a combination of fresh-frozen and FFPE material. For TCR repertoire profiling, blood samples were analyzed in the form of peripheral blood mononuclear cells. The table lists this clone with a few counts. Its antigen is still unknown. No much larger clonotype is one base removed from it; base qualities were not supplied. Taken from cysteine to phenylalanine, the CDR3 has 14 residues. The entry retains the CDR3 DNA only, 42 bases that are in frame from base 1. The CDR1 and CDR2 encoded by the germline V gene are SGHRS and YFSETQ. V ends up 4 bases short and J 9 bases short, with an unmatched junction base count of 5.

This TCR derives from a male donor at least 60 years old with stage I lung adenocarcinoma. The rearrangement combines TRBV5-1 with TRBJ2-1; 12 bases in the middle match TRBD2. The sequenced sample was peripheral blood, obtained before any cancer treatment. The CDR3 corresponds to CASSPETSGGEQFF. The sequenced DNA is TGCGCCAGCAGCCCCGAGACTAGCGGGGGTGAGCAGTTCTTC.